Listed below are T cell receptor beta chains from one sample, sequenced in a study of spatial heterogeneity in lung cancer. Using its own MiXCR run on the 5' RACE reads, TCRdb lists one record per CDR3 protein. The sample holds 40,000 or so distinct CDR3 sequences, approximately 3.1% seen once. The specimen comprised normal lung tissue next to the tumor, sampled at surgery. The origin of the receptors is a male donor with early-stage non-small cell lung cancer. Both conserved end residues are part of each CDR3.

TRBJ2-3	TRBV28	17	CASSLDLGTASTDTQYF
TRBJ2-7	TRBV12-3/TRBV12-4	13	CASSLGSAYEQYF
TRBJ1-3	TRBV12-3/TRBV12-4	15	CASSAGTGSGNTIYF
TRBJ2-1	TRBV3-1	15	CASSQDYTGSNEQFF
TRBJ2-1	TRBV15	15	CATSRDPGGNNEQFF
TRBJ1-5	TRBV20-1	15	CSAKGKRQGYQPQHF
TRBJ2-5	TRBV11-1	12	CASSLFPETQYF
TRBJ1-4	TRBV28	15	CASSSGGATNEKLFF
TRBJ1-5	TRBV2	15	CASSEVRASNQPQHF
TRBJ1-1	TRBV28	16	CASSPAGSTGNTEAFF
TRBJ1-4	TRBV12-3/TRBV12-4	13	CASSPPLPEKLFF
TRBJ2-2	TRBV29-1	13	CSARTVLAGELFF
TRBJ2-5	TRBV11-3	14	CASSLGRAQETQYF
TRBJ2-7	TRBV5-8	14	CASSLRGRYNEQYF
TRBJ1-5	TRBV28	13	CATRRAPDQPQHF
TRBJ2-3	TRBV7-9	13	CASSPSAADTQYF
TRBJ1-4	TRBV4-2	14	CASSLRQADEKLFF
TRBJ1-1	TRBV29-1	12	CSGYYVSAEAFF
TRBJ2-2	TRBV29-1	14	CSVGLQLNTGELFF
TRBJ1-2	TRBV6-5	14	CASSYSGTGLGYTF
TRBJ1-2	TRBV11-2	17	CASSPEQRTGGTRGYTF
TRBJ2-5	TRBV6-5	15	CASSSSGGVGETQYF
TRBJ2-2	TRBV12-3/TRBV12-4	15	CASSLLAGVTGELFF
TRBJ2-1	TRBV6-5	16	CASSSLSGGRNNEQFF
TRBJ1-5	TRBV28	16	CASSSPGAGANQPQHF
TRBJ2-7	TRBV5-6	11	CASSEGYEQYF
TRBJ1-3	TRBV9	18	CASSVEDRGFTSGNTIYF
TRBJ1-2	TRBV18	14	CASSPPSGTYGYTF
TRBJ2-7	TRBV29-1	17	CSVALRPTGTGVSEQYF
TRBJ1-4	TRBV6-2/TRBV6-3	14	CASHDGSTNEKLFF
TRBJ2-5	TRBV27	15	CASSPRDLRGETQYF
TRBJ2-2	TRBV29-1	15	CSVQTSGRWERELFF
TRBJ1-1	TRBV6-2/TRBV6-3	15	CASSYDGEGGNEAFF
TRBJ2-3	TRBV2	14	CASLVAGSTDTQYF
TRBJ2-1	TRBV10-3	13	CAIRPRHNNEQFF
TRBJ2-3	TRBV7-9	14	CASSSPGRTDTQYF
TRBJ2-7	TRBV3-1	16	CASSQVAGLPMYEQYF